The entry that follows covers one T cell receptor (beta chain) sequence. Its specificity is unknown. These data come from a study of OX40 agonist ivuxolimab in advanced cancers. General study results and limits: Relative to CD4+, CD8+ T cells held more expanded clones on average.

Autoimmune disease history or systemic immunosuppression was exclusionary. CDR3 length: 15 residues. Trimming shortened V by 0 bases and J by 3 bases, and 9 bases separated the two germline ends. The germline gives CDR1 LGHNA, CDR2 YNFKEQ. TCRdb's copy holds only in-frame clones and misses some; the assay was immunoSEQ multiplex PCR. The table lists approximately 100,000 clones, around 85% of them singletons. The chain couples TRBV4-2 to TRBJ1-3; a weak D match, TRBD1 (5 bases). The specimen comprised CD4+ or CD8+ T cells sorted from blood, sampled in a trial of the OX40 agonist ivuxolimab. This TCR derives from an adult with an advanced solid tumor such as melanoma, head and neck, liver or kidney cancer. CDR3 DNA sequence: TGTGCCAGCAGCCAAGAAGAGGGACGTGGAAACACCATATATTTT. Its translation: CASSQEEGRGNTIYF.